Below are 30 T cell receptor beta chains sequenced from a single sample in a study of T cell repertoires in cytomegalovirus infection. TCRdb processed the reads anew with MiXCR; each CDR3 protein has one entry. This sample carries about 110,000 distinct CDR3 sequences, over 30% of them seen once, and the ten largest clones take around two fifths. Their target antigens are unknown. Here the sequenced sample was CD8+ T cells from cultured PBMCs, taken from culture after CMV antigen stimulation. Source of these receptors: a human donor in good health (CMV status not recorded). Some clones in this sample may be carry-over from other donors' samples.

V is TRBV20-1 and J is TRBJ1-1; perhaps TRBD1 as D (5 bases). The germline V gene has CDR1 DFQATT and CDR2 SNEGSKA (reference sequence). The V and J ends lost 6 bases and 0 bases respectively, with 11 bases between them. The CDR3 is 13 residues long. The chain's CDR3 is CSARPGLNTEAFF. CDR3 coding DNA: TGCAGTGCCCGGCCAGGGTTGAACACTGAAGCTTTCTTT.

There are a few counts of this clonotype. The chain is built from TRBV12-3 or TRBV12-4 and TRBJ2-1; D unclear. The V gene lost 5 bases and the J gene lost 0 bases, with 11 bases spanning the gap. This CDR3 has 15 amino acids. This chain's CDR3 is CASSVKGTSYNEQFF. For the CDR3, the DNA is TGTGCCAGCAGTGTGAAAGGCACCTCCTACAATGAGCAGTTCTTC.

In this sample, this clonotype turned up a few times. The rearrangement joins TRBV6-6 to TRBJ2-7; either TRBD1 or TRBD2 may supply D (5 bases each). This CDR3 region has 15 residues. CDR1 is MNHNY and CDR2 is SVGAGI in the germline V gene (reference sequence). V was clipped by 2 bases and J by 7 bases, with 18 bases between them. This CDR3 reads CASSYPGRTVGEQYF. The CDR3 region has the DNA TGTGCCAGCAGTTACCCGGGACGAACGGTGGGGGAGCAGTACTTC.

CDR3 in DNA: TGTGCCAGCAGTTTAGGCTATTTGAACACTGAAGCTTTCTTT. Its translation is CASSLGYLNTEAFF. This chain joins TRBV12-3 or TRBV12-4 and TRBJ1-1, with unresolved D. The CDR3 loop spans 14 amino acids. Trimming cost V 1 base and J 0 bases, with 6 bases left between them.

This clonotype showed up many times. The chain recombines TRBV19 with TRBJ2-2; possibly TRBD1 or TRBD2 for D (5 bases each). Trimming cost V 6 bases and J 3 bases, with 14 bases left between them. This CDR3 has 15 amino acids. Per the germline V gene, CDR1 is LNHDA and CDR2 is SQIVND (reference sequence). CDR3 loop: CASSIPEGHTGELFF. As DNA, the CDR3 is TGTGCCAGTAGCATCCCTGAGGGGCACACCGGGGAGCTGTTTTTT.

This clonotype was detected only a few times. V gene TRBV7-8 combines with J gene TRBJ2-2; 9 nucleotides align to TRBD1. The V gene's germline CDR1 is SGHVS and CDR2 FQNEAQ. This CDR3 comprises 16 residues. Trimming took 4 bases from V and 1 from J; bases not matched to a gene: 4. The CDR3 nucleotides are TGTGCCAGCAGCTCCAGGACAGGGGTGAACACCGGGGAGCTGTTTTTT. This codes for CASSSRTGVNTGELFF.

V is TRBV6-5 and J is TRBJ2-5; D assignment may be TRBD1 or TRBD2 (5 bases each). In germline, CDR1 is MNHEY, CDR2 SVGAGI. V was shortened by 7 bases and J by 13 bases, with 16 bases between the two germline ends. This CDR3 spans 11 amino acids. The CDR3 DNA reads TGTGCCAGCACTGGTCCGGGACGGTTGTACTTC. It yields the protein CASTGPGRLYF.

The V gene is TRBV7-3, the J gene TRBJ1-5; TRBD1 matches 10 bases. Trimming took 5 bases from V and 6 from J; bases not matched to a gene: 10. Germline lookup yields CDR1 SGHTA and CDR2 FQGTGA. This CDR3 region has 16 residues. CDR3 DNA: TGTGCCAGCAGCCTCGTTGACAGGGGGCTTAGTCAGCCCCAGCATTTT. Its translation: CASSLVDRGLSQPQHF.

This chain joins TRBV7-9 and TRBJ2-1; D is unclear. The CDR3 has 14 residues. Per germline, CDR1 SEHNR and CDR2 FQNEAQ (reference sequence). Trimming stripped 1 base from V and 6 bases from J, with 10 bases between. The CDR3 region is CASSLESSVNEQFF. DNA for the CDR3: TGTGCCAGCAGCTTAGAGTCCAGCGTCAATGAGCAGTTCTTC.

This clonotype appeared a single time. The chain employs TRBV29-1 and TRBJ2-1, with no clear D. V was trimmed by 0 bases and J by 2 bases, leaving 14 bases between them. CDR3 length equals 16 residues. From germline, CDR1 is SQVTM and CDR2 ANQGSEA. CDR3 sequence (DNA): TGCAGCGTTGAAGACCCAGAACGTACTACCTACAATGAGCAGTTCTTC. Translated, it gives CSVEDPERTTYNEQFF.

At least ten counts were recorded for this clonotype. V usage is TRBV6-6 and J usage is TRBJ2-7; no reliable D call. Germline V CDR1 and CDR2: MNHNY, SVGAGI (reference sequence). The CDR3 length is 13 residues. The ends were cut back, 8 bases at V and 0 bases at J, with 11 bases in the middle. The DNA of the CDR3 is TGTGCCAGCGTGGGCGGCAACTCCTACGAGCAGTACTTC. As protein: CASVGGNSYEQYF.

The chain carries TRBV29-1 and TRBJ2-4; 8 bases fit TRBD1. Per germline, CDR1 SQVTM and CDR2 ANQGSEA. The CDR3 has 14 residues. V dropped 4 bases and J dropped 3; count of bases not matched to a gene: 5. The CDR3 DNA follows: TGCAGCGTTGGAGGGACAGGCGACAAAAACATTCAGTACTTC. Its protein is CSVGGTGDKNIQYF.

To note about this clonotype: The junction differs from germline at one of its ends, possibly a read error. The rearrangement uses TRBV11-3 and TRBJ2-1; maybe TRBD2 (5 bases). The CDR3 extends over 17 amino acids. CDR1 SGHNT and CDR2 YENEEA come from the germline V gene. The CDR3 loop is CANSLEGKLGNHNEQFF. The CDR3 bases are TGTGCCAACAGCTTAGAGGGTAAACTGGGAAACCACAATGAGCAGTTCTTC.

A word on this clonotype: Germline and junction disagree at one end, which may indicate a read error. The V and J genes are TRBV7-7 and TRBJ2-3; 10 nucleotides line up with TRBD2. The CDR3 runs 15 residues. The germline gives CDR1 SSHAT, CDR2 FNYEAQ (reference sequence). The DNA for the CDR3 is TGTGCTAGCAGCTTAGGACTAGCGGACACAGATACGCAGTATTTT. Encoded protein: CASSLGLADTDTQYF. The whole variable domain, remainder taken from reference TRBV7-7 and TRBJ2-3, is GAGVSQSPRYKVTKRGQDVTLRCDPISSHATLYWYQQALGQGPEFLTYFNYEAQPDKSGLPSDRFSAERPEGSISTLTIQRTEQRDSAMYRCASSLGLADTDTQYFGPGTRLTVL.

This clonotype was seen many times. The chain is built from TRBV7-2 and TRBJ2-1, with 8 bases aligning to TRBD2. CDR1 and CDR2 (germline): SGHTA, FQGNSA. The CDR3 contains 14 residues. The V segment lost 5 bases and the J segment 8 bases; nucleotides outside the gene matches: 8. The CDR3 DNA reads TGTGCCAGCAGCAGAGGACTAGCAAAGGATGAGCAGTTCTTC. This translates into CASSRGLAKDEQFF.

This clonotype came up once. This rearrangement joins TRBV20-1 to TRBJ1-2; D is perhaps TRBD1 (6 bases). CDR1 is DFQATT and CDR2 is SNEGSKA in the germline V gene (reference sequence). The CDR3 covers 14 residues. V was trimmed by 1 base and J by 4 bases, leaving 13 bases between them. CDR3: CSARGRQAVYGYTF. The CDR3 coding sequence is TGCAGTGCTAGAGGGAGACAGGCGGTCTATGGCTACACCTTC.

This clonotype was detected only a few times. J is TRBJ2-3 and V is TRBV4-2; a possible D gene is TRBD1 (5 bases). Germline V lookup: CDR1 LGHNA, CDR2 YNFKEQ. This CDR3 contains 15 residues. The V end was cut by 1 base, the J end by 3 bases, with 11 bases between. In DNA, the CDR3 is TGTGCCAGCAGCCAAGCTTACAGGCTGACAGATACGCAGTATTTT. Protein: CASSQAYRLTDTQYF.

This clonotype was detected only a few times. The chain combines TRBV19 with TRBJ2-3; D might be TRBD2 (6 bases). Trimming shortened V by 3 bases and J by 0 bases, and 13 bases separated the two germline ends. Germline CDR1 is LNHDA and CDR2 is SQIVND (reference sequence). The length of the CDR3 is 16 residues. DNA of the CDR3: TGTGCCAGTAGTATGTTCAGAGCGGGTAGCACAGATACGCAGTATTTT. Translating it yields CASSMFRAGSTDTQYF.

This clonotype was counted a single time. The V gene is TRBV7-2, the J gene TRBJ1-2; the D gene is possibly TRBD1 (6 bases). Per the germline V gene, CDR1 is SGHTA and CDR2 is FQGNSA. V lost 5 bases and J lost 1, with 11 bases in between. This CDR3 region has 14 residues. CDR3 nucleotides: TGTGCCAGCAGCATCGGACAGTTTAACTATGGCTACACCTTC. This codes for CASSIGQFNYGYTF.

The sample holds many counts of this clonotype. The V gene is TRBV7-8, the J gene TRBJ1-3, with a tentative D call TRBD1 (6 bases). The CDR3 spans 15 residues. V gave up 4 bases and J gave up 0 bases, with 10 bases separating them. In germline, CDR1 is SGHVS, CDR2 FQNEAQ. The CDR3 region has the DNA TGTGCCAGCAGCTACTTAGGGGGCTCTGGAAACACCATATATTTT. Its translation is CASSYLGGSGNTIYF.

This clonotype turned up a few times. The chain uses TRBV5-1 and TRBJ1-6; D remains unclear. Between the trimmed V and J ends, which lost 0 bases and 8 bases, there was a span of 6 bases. Germline CDR1 SGHRS, CDR2 YFSETQ. The CDR3 covers 13 residues. The DNA of the CDR3 is TGCGCCAGCAGCTTGGTGGTAGATTCACCCCTCCACTTT. Amino acid sequence: CASSLVVDSPLHF.

This clonotype was seen at least ten times. The chain couples TRBV7-8 to TRBJ1-1, with 7 bases matching TRBD1. This CDR3 has 15 residues. Trimming removed 5 bases from V and 1 base from J; junction bases left unmatched: 7. Germline lookup yields CDR1 SGHVS and CDR2 FQNEAQ. The CDR3 DNA is TGTGCCAGCAGCCCTGGCGGGACAGCGAACACTGAAGCTTTCTTT. Its translation: CASSPGGTANTEAFF.

This chain connects TRBV12-3 or TRBV12-4 to TRBJ1-1; D gene uncertain. V was cut by 3 bases and J by 1 base, with 6 bases left in between. CDR3 length: 13 amino acids. CDR3 in amino acids: CASSLGWNTEAFF. For the CDR3, the DNA is TGTGCCAGCAGTTTGGGCTGGAACACTGAAGCTTTCTTT.

The chain couples TRBV19 to TRBJ2-7, with D possibly called TRBD1 or TRBD2 (5 bases each). The CDR3 sequence is 12 residues long. V lost 4 bases, J lost 4 bases, and 8 bases lay in between. Germline V lookup: CDR1 LNHDA, CDR2 SQIVND (reference sequence). The CDR3 is CASSKGEYEQYF. The DNA of the CDR3 is TGTGCCAGTAGTAAAGGGGAGTACGAGCAGTACTTC. Full variable domain (rest looked up from reference TRBV19 and TRBJ2-7): DGGITQSPKYLFRKEGQNVTLSCEQNLNHDAMYWYRQDPGQGLRLIYYSQIVNDFQKGDIAEGYSVSREKKESFPLTVTSAQKNPTAFYLCASSKGEYEQYFGPGTRLTVT.

J is TRBJ2-7 and V is TRBV27, with 8 bases matching TRBD1. Germline V gene lookup returns CDR1 MNHEY and CDR2 SMNVEV (reference sequence). Unmatched junction bases numbered 6, after V lost 5 bases and J lost 3 bases. CDR3 length: 14 residues. The CDR3 sequence: CASSITGGIYEQYF. CDR3 coding DNA: TGTGCCAGCAGTATTACAGGGGGAATCTACGAGCAGTACTTC.

The chain has TRBV11-2 and TRBJ2-7; no reliable D call. The CDR3 totals 14 residues. V lost 5 bases and J lost 1, with 12 bases in between. Germline CDR1 and CDR2: SGHAT and FQNNGV. CDR3 region: CASSPAGWSYEQYF. The CDR3 bases are TGTGCCAGCAGCCCCGCAGGATGGTCCTACGAGCAGTACTTC.

This clonotype was recorded a few times. The chain is built from TRBV28 and TRBJ1-1; the D gene is possibly TRBD1 (5 bases). The CDR3 is made up of 15 amino acids. CDR1 is MDHEN, CDR2 SYDVKM, per germline. Trimming pared 4 bases from V and 2 bases from J, leaving 14 bases between. The CDR3, as DNA: TGTGCCAGCAGTTCATTTAAAGGGACCAACACTGAAGCTTTCTTT. This sequence encodes CASSSFKGTNTEAFF.

Ten or more counts support this clonotype. The J gene is TRBJ1-1, the V gene TRBV7-9; TRBD1 matches 8 bases. This CDR3 comprises 12 residues. Germline V gene data show CDR1 as SEHNR and CDR2 as FQNEAQ (reference sequence). Trimming removed 11 bases from V and 3 bases from J; junction bases left unmatched: 5. The CDR3 region has the DNA TGTGCCGGACAGGGTAGGGACACTGAAGCTTTCTTT. This codes for CAGQGRDTEAFF.

There are a few counts of this clonotype. The chain couples TRBV7-9 to TRBJ1-1; weak D call: TRBD1 (5 bases). The CDR3 loop spans 12 amino acids. Germline loops: CDR1 SEHNR, CDR2 FQNEAQ (reference sequence). Deletions cut 5 bases from V and 7 bases from J, with 11 bases between. The CDR3 loop is CASSLEGYEAFF. Written as DNA, the CDR3 is TGTGCCAGCAGCCTAGAGGGGTATGAAGCTTTCTTT. The full variable domain, completed using reference TRBV7-9 and TRBJ1-1, is DTGVSQNPRHKITKRGQNVTFRCDPISEHNRLYWYRQTLGQGPEFLTYFQNEAQLEKSRLLSDRFSAERPKGSFSTLEIQRTEQGDSAMYLCASSLEGYEAFFGQGTRLTVV.

This clonotype has just a few counts. The genes are TRBV7-2 and TRBJ2-4; D call uncertain. Germline assignment: CDR1 SGHTA and CDR2 FQGNSA. V was shortened by 5 bases and J by 1 base, with 15 bases between the two germline ends. This CDR3 contains 16 residues. The CDR3 DNA follows: TGTGCCAGCAGCCTCGACCTCCCGGTGGCCAAAAACATTCAGTACTTC. Translating gives CASSLDLPVAKNIQYF.